The 32 T cell receptor beta chains listed next were all sequenced from one sample in a study of response to subunit inactivated influenza vaccine. TCRdb reprocessed the RT-PCR reads via MiXCR and lists one record per CDR3 protein. The sample yields roughly 520,000 distinct CDR3 sequences, about 25% seen once. Specimen: CD4+ T cells sorted from PBMCs, collected around 5 days after vaccination. These receptors were obtained from a man aged 45 to 65 who received an inactivated influenza vaccine.

This clonotype was observed many times. The CDR3 reads CASSQDSQVSTQYF. DNA for the CDR3: TGCGCCAGCAGCCAAGATAGTCAAGTATCTACGCAGTATTTT. The chain links TRBV4-3 to TRBJ2-3, with D unclear. Trimming pared 0 bases from V and 8 bases from J, leaving 12 bases between. The germline CDR1 and CDR2 sequences are LGHNA and YSLEER. CDR3 length: 14 amino acids.

J is TRBJ2-3 and V is TRBV20-1; D may be TRBD2 (6 bases). The CDR3 is made up of 15 amino acids. Germline V CDR1 and CDR2: DFQATT, SNEGSKA (reference sequence). Trimming shortened V by 1 base and J by 3 bases, and 14 bases separated the two germline ends. This chain's CDR3 is CSARVPSDPTDTQYF. The CDR3, as DNA: TGCAGTGCTAGAGTCCCTAGCGACCCAACAGATACGCAGTATTTT.

This clonotype was seen a handful of times. The chain's CDR3 is CASTLGGATDTQYF. The CDR3 DNA follows: TGTGCCAGCACTCTAGGGGGCGCGACAGATACGCAGTATTTT. V and J are TRBV12-3 or TRBV12-4 and TRBJ2-3; 7 bases are a match to TRBD1. The CDR3 spans 14 residues. V dropped 7 bases and J dropped 3; count of bases not matched to a gene: 7.

The chain couples TRBV20-1 to TRBJ2-2; D remains unclear. The CDR3 loop spans 11 amino acids. CDR1 DFQATT and CDR2 SNEGSKA come from the germline V gene (reference sequence). Trimming shortened V by 5 bases and J by 3 bases, and 4 bases separated the two germline ends. The CDR3 here is CSAVDTGELFF. In nucleotides, the CDR3 is TGCAGTGCTGTGGACACCGGGGAGCTGTTTTTT.

This clonotype was picked up many times. The chain uses TRBV7-2 and TRBJ2-5; D may be TRBD1 (5 bases). V lost 5 bases to trimming and J lost 5 bases, with 15 bases between them. The CDR3 is made up of 14 amino acids. Germline loops: CDR1 SGHTA, CDR2 FQGNSA. The CDR3, as DNA: TGTGCCAGCAGCCCATCTGGGGCGGTGGAGACCCAGTACTTC. Its protein product is CASSPSGAVETQYF.

CDR3 region: CAISESAGLAGTAKNIQYF. CDR3 bases: TGTGCCATCAGTGAGTCTGCCGGACTAGCGGGGACTGCCAAAAACATTCAGTACTTC. This chain uses TRBV10-3 with TRBJ2-4; 12 nucleotides match TRBD2. The CDR3 length is 19 residues. V lost 0 bases to trimming and J lost 1 base; unmatched junction nucleotides: 7. Germline V gene data show CDR1 as ENHRY and CDR2 as SYGVKD.

This clonotype was observed a few times. The chain has TRBV10-2 and TRBJ2-3; D is uncertain. V dropped 8 bases and J dropped 9 bases, with 12 bases sitting between them. Germline CDR1 WSHSY, CDR2 SAAADI. The CDR3 covers 11 residues. CDR3 bases: TGCGCCAGCTCGACCTCTAGAACGCAGTATTTT. It yields the protein CASSTSRTQYF.

This clonotype was seen ten or more times. J is TRBJ2-5 and V is TRBV5-1; D gene unclear. This CDR3 region has 12 residues. The germline V gene encodes CDR1 SGHRS and CDR2 YFSETQ. V lost 3 bases, J lost 0 bases, and 3 bases lay in between. CDR3 DNA: TGCGCCAGCAGCTCAAACCAAGAGACCCAGTACTTC. This encodes CASSSNQETQYF.

This clonotype was seen a few times. The genes are TRBV7-9 and TRBJ2-1; possible D gene TRBD2, 6 bases. With 5 bases removed from V and 7 bases from J, the gap between germline ends came to 21 bases. Germline CDR1 and CDR2: SEHNR and FQNEAQ (reference sequence). This CDR3 spans 16 amino acids. In DNA, the CDR3 is TGTGCCAGCAGCCTTAGTGGTCCGGGAGTGAGGAATGAGCAGTTCTTC. The encoded protein is CASSLSGPGVRNEQFF.

This CDR3 reads CASSGGGPADTQYF. In DNA, the CDR3 is TGCGCCAGCAGCGGCGGGGGCCCCGCAGATACGCAGTATTTT. This chain uses TRBV5-1 with TRBJ2-3; D might be TRBD2 (7 bases). This CDR3 is built from 14 residues. The V gene lost 4 bases and the J gene lost 4 bases, with 13 bases spanning the gap. CDR1 SGHRS and CDR2 YFSETQ come from the germline V gene. Combining the CDR3 with reference TRBV5-1 and TRBJ2-3 gives the whole variable domain KAGVTQTPRYLIKTRGQQVTLSCSPISGHRSVSWYQQTPGQGLQFLFEYFSETQRNKGNFPGRFSGRQFSNSRSEMNVSTLELGDSALYLCASSGGGPADTQYFGPGTRLTVL.

This clonotype has only a few counts. The chain uses TRBV6-2 or TRBV6-3 and TRBJ2-3; TRBD1 aligns across 11 bases. This CDR3 has 15 residues. The germline gives CDR1 MNHEY, CDR2 SVGEGT. V was pared by 5 bases and J by 5 bases, with 6 bases of the junction left unmatched. As DNA, the CDR3 is TGTGCCAGCAGTCTCCGGGACAGGGGGATAGATACGCAGTATTTT. It yields the protein CASSLRDRGIDTQYF.

This chain links TRBV9 with TRBJ2-1, with TRBD1 matching over 7 bases. CDR3 length: 15 residues. V shed 3 bases and J 6 bases; nucleotides not matched to a gene: 9. Germline loops: CDR1 SGDLS, CDR2 YYNGEE. The CDR3 DNA sequence: TGTGCCAGCAGCGAGCGCAGGGGGATTGGCAATGAGCAGTTCTTC. Amino acid sequence: CASSERRGIGNEQFF. Variable domain in full (rest from reference TRBV9 and TRBJ2-1): DSGVTQTPKHLITATGQRVTLRCSPRSGDLSVYWYQQSLDQGLQFLIQYYNGEERAKGNILERFSAQQFPDLHSELNLSSLELGDSALYFCASSERRGIGNEQFFGPGTRLTVL.

This clonotype has just a few counts. This chain joins TRBV12-3 or TRBV12-4 and TRBJ1-1; perhaps TRBD1 as D (6 bases). Between the trimmed V and J ends, which lost 7 bases and 7 bases, there was a span of 22 bases. There are 15 residues in the CDR3. Written as DNA, the CDR3 is TGTGCCAGCAACGTACGGGGGGGCAGGTCGGGTGAAGCTTTCTTT. It is translated as CASNVRGGRSGEAFF.

CDR3 protein: CASGSHPSGVAGALTGELFF. The CDR3 DNA reads as TGTGCCAGCGGATCCCACCCGTCGGGAGTAGCGGGAGCTCTAACCGGGGAGCTGTTTTTT. The rearrangement uses TRBV7-3 and TRBJ2-2, with 9 bases identical to TRBD2. Germline V gene lookup returns CDR1 SGHTA and CDR2 FQGTGA. There are 20 residues in the CDR3. The V segment lost 8 bases and the J segment 5 bases; nucleotides outside the gene matches: 24. The whole variable domain, remainder taken from reference TRBV7-3 and TRBJ2-2, is GAGVSQTPSNKVTEKGKYVELRCDPISGHTALYWYRQSLGQGPEFLIYFQGTGAADDSGLPNDRFFAVRPEGSVSTLKIQRTERGDSAVYLCASGSHPSGVAGALTGELFFGEGSRLTVL.

The CDR3 nucleotides are TGTGCCAGCAGCTTCCTCGACGGTAACACAGATACGCAGTATTTT. It codes for CASSFLDGNTDTQYF. The chain carries TRBV9 and TRBJ2-3; D gene unclear. The ends were cut back, 4 bases at V and 2 bases at J, with 14 bases in the middle. Looked up from germline, CDR1 is SGDLS and CDR2 is YYNGEE. The CDR3 has 15 residues.

The gene calls are TRBV20-1 and TRBJ2-4, with 8 bases fitting TRBD2. CDR3 length: 12 amino acids. The V and J ends lost 0 bases and 16 bases, in that order; junction bases with no gene match: 8. Germline CDR1 and CDR2: DFQATT and SNEGSKA (reference sequence). CDR3 nucleotide sequence: TGCAGTGCTAGAGACTCAGCGGGGGTAGGATACTTC. Encoded protein: CSARDSAGVGYF.

The chain is built from TRBV30 and TRBJ2-2, with D uncertain. The germline V gene has CDR1 GTSNPN and CDR2 SVGIG (reference sequence). There are 13 residues in the CDR3. The ends were cut back, 0 bases at V and 7 bases at J, with 9 bases in the middle. CDR3 sequence: CAWSVRVNGELFF. The DNA for the CDR3 is TGTGCCTGGAGTGTACGCGTAAACGGGGAGCTGTTTTTT.

This clonotype was counted only a few times. The rearrangement joins TRBV7-9 to TRBJ2-2; maybe TRBD1 (5 bases). CDR1 SEHNR and CDR2 FQNEAQ come from the germline V gene (reference sequence). The CDR3 loop spans 15 amino acids. V was trimmed by 2 bases and J by 2 bases, leaving 9 bases between them. CDR3 DNA sequence: TGTGCCAGCAGCTTACGATGGGGCAACACCGGGGAGCTGTTTTTT. It codes for CASSLRWGNTGELFF.

This sequence joins TRBV6-1 and TRBJ1-1, with D unresolved. The CDR3 is 13 residues long. Trimming pared 4 bases from V and 0 bases from J, leaving 6 bases between. Germline V lookup: CDR1 MNHNS, CDR2 SASEGT. CDR3 sequence reads: CASSGRMNTEAFF. The CDR3 DNA sequence: TGTGCCAGCAGTGGACGCATGAACACTGAAGCTTTCTTT.

This chain connects TRBV7-9 to TRBJ2-6; D not resolved. Deletions cut 5 bases from V and 4 bases from J, with 12 bases between. The germline V gene encodes CDR1 SEHNR and CDR2 FQNEAQ (reference sequence). The CDR3 spans 15 residues. The CDR3 DNA sequence: TGTGCCAGCAGCGAAGGGTTCTGGGGGGCCAACGTCCTGACTTTC. Its protein is CASSEGFWGANVLTF.

This clonotype was seen more than once but under ten times. The V call is TRBV5-1, the J call TRBJ2-4, with unresolved D. The CDR3 is 16 residues long. Germline CDR1 reads SGHRS; CDR2 reads YFSETQ. V gave up 3 bases and J gave up 1 base, with 14 bases separating them. CDR3 in amino acids: CASSSGPPGAKNIQYF. The CDR3 coding sequence is TGCGCCAGCAGCTCCGGACCCCCTGGGGCCAAAAACATTCAGTACTTC. Full variable domain (missing parts from reference TRBV5-1 and TRBJ2-4): KAGVTQTPRYLIKTRGQQVTLSCSPISGHRSVSWYQQTPGQGLQFLFEYFSETQRNKGNFPGRFSGRQFSNSRSEMNVSTLELGDSALYLCASSSGPPGAKNIQYFGAGTRLSVL.

The chain combines TRBV6-2 or TRBV6-3 with TRBJ1-5; possible D gene TRBD1, 5 bases. V lost 2 bases and J lost 5, with 13 bases in between. The CDR3 runs to 15 residues. Germline V gene lookup returns CDR1 MNHEY and CDR2 SVGEGT. CDR3 sequence (DNA): TGTGCCAGCAGTTACCGGGACCGGGATTATCAGCCCCAGCATTTT. It is translated as CASSYRDRDYQPQHF.

This clonotype has a handful of counts. V is TRBV20-1 and J is TRBJ2-7; TRBD1 agrees at 9 bases. The V gene's germline CDR1 is DFQATT and CDR2 SNEGSKA (reference sequence). This CDR3 has 16 residues. The trim removed 1 base at V and 1 base at J, leaving 8 bases unmatched. This CDR3 reads CSARGPGTGLSYEQYF. DNA for the CDR3: TGCAGTGCTAGAGGGCCCGGGACAGGGTTGTCCTACGAGCAGTACTTC.

This clonotype was recorded a few times. V and J are TRBV7-8 and TRBJ2-1, with D perhaps matching TRBD1 (6 bases). The CDR3 length is 16 residues. V lost 4 bases and J 2 bases, leaving 15 bases between the germline ends. Germline loops: CDR1 SGHVS, CDR2 FQNEAQ. CDR3 loop: CASSSTTGFTYNEQFF. The CDR3 region has the DNA TGTGCCAGCAGCTCAACAACAGGGTTCACCTACAATGAGCAGTTCTTC.

V is TRBV5-1 and J is TRBJ2-5, with D possibly being TRBD1 or TRBD2 (5 bases each). The V gene's germline CDR1 is SGHRS and CDR2 YFSETQ. The CDR3 length is 17 residues. V shed 4 bases and J shed 4 bases, with 23 bases lying between them. CDR3 in amino acids: CASSRIGGSAQIETQYF. CDR3 DNA sequence: TGCGCCAGCAGCCGAATTGGGGGTTCGGCGCAAATAGAGACCCAGTACTTC.

This sequence joins TRBV30 and TRBJ1-1; D gene unclear. Germline V gene lookup returns CDR1 GTSNPN and CDR2 SVGIG (reference sequence). This CDR3 has 13 amino acids. With 8 bases removed from V and 0 bases from J, the gap between germline ends came to 13 bases. The CDR3 DNA reads TGTGCCGGGAAGAAGACGGTGAACACTGAAGCTTTCTTT. Its protein is CAGKKTVNTEAFF.

This clonotype was seen a few times. The rearrangement links TRBV7-9 to TRBJ1-6; unclear D gene. The germline CDR1 and CDR2 sequences are SEHNR and FQNEAQ (reference sequence). This CDR3 spans 16 amino acids. V lost 1 base, J lost 9 bases, and 16 bases lay in between. CDR3 loop: CASSLGSGVAISPLHF. CDR3 coding DNA: TGTGCCAGCAGCTTAGGTTCCGGGGTGGCAATTTCACCCCTCCACTTT.

Only a few counts were recorded for this clonotype. CDR3 amino acids: CASSLTSPYNEQFF. DNA of the CDR3: TGTGCCAGCAGTTTAACTAGCCCCTACAATGAGCAGTTCTTC. V gene TRBV12-3 or TRBV12-4 combines with J gene TRBJ2-1, with D perhaps matching TRBD2 (6 bases). V was shortened by 2 bases and J by 2 bases, with 7 bases between the two germline ends. The CDR3 is 14 amino acids.

This clonotype came up many times. The chain couples TRBV5-1 to TRBJ2-7; weak D call: TRBD1 (5 bases). The CDR3 has 13 residues. V lost 0 bases and J 2 bases, leaving 6 bases between the germline ends. The germline CDR1 and CDR2 sequences are SGHRS and YFSETQ. The CDR3 sequence is CASSLEGAYEQYF. CDR3 DNA: TGCGCCAGCAGCTTGGAAGGGGCCTACGAGCAGTACTTC.

This clonotype was seen a few times. The rearrangement links TRBV12-3 or TRBV12-4 to TRBJ2-5; D not resolved. The CDR3 is made up of 16 amino acids. The V gene lost 1 base and the J gene lost 1 base, with 13 bases spanning the gap. CDR3 nucleotide sequence: TGTGCCAGCAGTTTAGTGGGCAGGTTCGGCCAAGAGACCCAGTACTTC. Translated, it gives CASSLVGRFGQETQYF.

The rearrangement uses TRBV7-8 and TRBJ2-1, with TRBD2 matching 14 bases. CDR3 size: 17 residues. The germline V gene has CDR1 SGHVS and CDR2 FQNEAQ. Losses at the gene ends were 6 bases for V and 0 bases for J; bases not matched to a gene: 4. The CDR3 is CASRQGLAGDSYNEQFF. The CDR3 DNA reads TGTGCCAGCAGGCAGGGACTAGCGGGGGACTCCTACAATGAGCAGTTCTTC. Combining the CDR3 with reference TRBV7-8 and TRBJ2-1 gives the whole variable domain GAGVSQSPRYKVAKRGQDVALRCDPISGHVSLFWYQQALGQGPEFLTYFQNEAQLDKSGLPSDRFFAERPEGSVSTLKIQRTQQEDSAVYLCASRQGLAGDSYNEQFFGPGTRLTVL.

The chain recombines TRBV29-1 with TRBJ2-7, with D unresolved. The CDR3 is 12 amino acids. V lost 6 bases, J lost 0 bases, and 9 bases lay in between. CDR1 is SQVTM, CDR2 ANQGSEA, per germline. CDR3 sequence (DNA): TGCAGCGTGAACAGCGACTCCTACGAGCAGTACTTC. It specifies CSVNSDSYEQYF.